What follows are 29 T cell receptor beta chains derived from one specimen sequenced in a study of CXCR3-negative and CXCR3-positive naive CD8 T cells. It was by 5' RACE with UMI labels that the TRB cDNA libraries were prepared. With the 5' RACE reads reprocessed, TCRdb shows one record per CDR3 protein and no DNA. The repertoire table contains tens of thousands of distinct CDR3 sequences. Findings of the study overall: Compared with CXCR3-negative naive cells, CXCR3-positive naive cells showed more hydrophobic TRB CDR3s.

No cognate antigen is known for these TCRs. Input material: naive CXCR3+ CD8+ T cells from blood. As for subset: CD45RO-CCR7+CD27+CD95- naive CD8+ T cells expressing CXCR3 (TNR3+). These receptors were obtained from a human donor in good health. Some clones in this sample may be carry-over from other donors' samples.

The chain uses TRBV13 and TRBJ2-7; TCRdb's D call of TRBD1 is untestable without DNA. The CDR3 totals 15 residues. CDR1 is PRHDT and CDR2 is FYEKMQ in the germline V gene (reference sequence). This CDR3 reads CASSLGLAGRYEQYF.

The J gene is TRBJ2-7, the V gene TRBV7-2; the TCRdb D gene call, TRBD1, has no DNA to confirm it. The CDR3 has 15 amino acids. Germline V gene data show CDR1 as SGHTA and CDR2 as FQGNSA. CDR3: CASSSRDTLSYEQYF.

The chain joins TRBV14 to TRBJ2-1; TCRdb's assignment of TRBD1 cannot be checked, as there is no DNA. This CDR3 is 16 amino acids long. Germline V CDR1 and CDR2: SGHDN, FVKESK. CDR3 amino acids: CASSHPGQDPYNEQFF.

This rearrangement joins TRBV6-4 to TRBJ2-3; TCRdb's D gene call, TRBD1, goes unchecked for lack of DNA. Germline loops: CDR1 MRHNA, CDR2 SNTAGT. This CDR3 has 16 residues. The CDR3 here is CASSDSGGGGTDTQYF.

V gene TRBV5-5 combines with J gene TRBJ2-5; TCRdb returns TRBD2, unconfirmable since there is no DNA. The CDR3 has 15 amino acids. Germline CDR1 SGHKS, CDR2 YYEKEE (reference sequence). CDR3 region: CASTLGEVEQETQYF.

This sequence joins TRBV28 and TRBJ2-7; TCRdb returns TRBD1, unconfirmable since there is no DNA. The CDR3 has 14 residues. From germline, CDR1 is MDHEN and CDR2 SYDVKM. The CDR3 here is CASSLTDRGREQYF.

The V and J genes are TRBV28 and TRBJ2-3; the D call of TRBD1 rests on TCRdb alone, since no DNA is present to check it. The CDR3 covers 16 residues. Germline lookup yields CDR1 MDHEN and CDR2 SYDVKM. CDR3 sequence reads: CASSSIRDRTTDTQYF.

The chain carries TRBV7-9 and TRBJ2-1; the TCRdb call, TRBD1, lacks DNA for checking. The CDR3 runs to 15 residues. Germline-derived CDR1 and CDR2 are SEHNR and FQNEAQ (reference sequence). This chain's CDR3 is CASSFVTGGRNEQFF.

This chain uses TRBV6-6 with TRBJ2-7. There are 12 residues in the CDR3. Germline V gives CDR1 MNHNY, CDR2 SVGAGI (reference sequence). CDR3 protein: CASTYGPYEQYF.

The chain links TRBV10-3 to TRBJ2-1; TCRdb outputs TRBD1, but without DNA this stays unchecked. Germline V gene lookup returns CDR1 ENHRY and CDR2 SYGVKD. The CDR3 covers 18 residues. CDR3 sequence: CAISESTGLDRADNEQFF.

The chain joins TRBV7-9 to TRBJ2-1; TCRdb proposes TRBD1, but this gene call is untestable without DNA. Germline lookup yields CDR1 SEHNR and CDR2 FQNEAQ (reference sequence). The CDR3 is made up of 16 amino acids. This CDR3 is CASSQTTGTPNNEQFF.

The chain combines TRBV24-1 with TRBJ2-1; as DNA is missing, the TRBD2 call by TCRdb cannot be tested. The CDR3 extends over 13 amino acids. Germline CDR1 KGHDR, CDR2 SFDVKD. The CDR3 loop is CATSDRTYNEQFF.

V and J are TRBV29-1 and TRBJ2-6. Per the germline V gene, CDR1 is SQVTM and CDR2 is ANQGSEA. The CDR3 is 13 amino acids. The CDR3: CSVVVSGANVLTF.

The chain uses TRBV28 and TRBJ2-7; as DNA is missing, the TRBD2 call by TCRdb cannot be tested. The CDR3 length is 16 residues. Germline lookup yields CDR1 MDHEN and CDR2 SYDVKM. CDR3: CASSLSRTEYSYEQYF.

This sequence joins TRBV7-6 and TRBJ1-1; TCRdb outputs TRBD1, but without DNA this stays unchecked. The CDR3 is 14 residues long. From germline, CDR1 is SGHVS and CDR2 FNYEAQ. CDR3 sequence: CASSLAGGGTEAFF.

The V and J genes are TRBV20-1 and TRBJ2-7; the TCRdb D gene call, TRBD2, has no DNA to confirm it. Germline CDR1 is DFQATT and CDR2 is SNEGSKA (reference sequence). This CDR3 contains 15 residues. CDR3: CSALYVEPLLYEQYF.

The rearrangement links TRBV7-3 to TRBJ2-3; the TCRdb call, TRBD2, lacks DNA for checking. Germline CDR1 is SGHTA and CDR2 is FQGTGA. This CDR3 contains 13 residues. CDR3 residues: CASSLGRADTQYF.

This rearrangement joins TRBV7-3 to TRBJ1-1; absent DNA, TCRdb's TRBD1 call cannot be checked. The CDR3 is made up of 15 amino acids. The germline V gene encodes CDR1 SGHTA and CDR2 FQGTGA. CDR3 sequence reads: CASSLWGPRGTEAFF.

The chain carries TRBV4-3 and TRBJ1-2; TCRdb returns TRBD1, unconfirmable since there is no DNA. The CDR3 contains 14 residues. Germline CDR1 and CDR2: LGHNA and YSLEER. The CDR3 here is CASSQTEFLYGYTF.

The V call is TRBV5-1, the J call TRBJ1-5; TCRdb's assignment of TRBD1 cannot be checked, as there is no DNA. The length of the CDR3 is 15 residues. Germline V CDR1 and CDR2: SGHRS, YFSETQ. CDR3 region: CASSPFTGTRQPQHF.

The chain uses TRBV27 and TRBJ2-1; checking the TCRdb D call of TRBD1 is not possible without DNA. Germline V gene lookup returns CDR1 MNHEY and CDR2 SMNVEV (reference sequence). CDR3 size: 14 residues. The CDR3 loop is CASRPGQGIDEQFF.

The V call is TRBV14, the J call TRBJ2-2; the D call of TRBD2 rests on TCRdb alone, since no DNA is present to check it. The germline V gene has CDR1 SGHDN and CDR2 FVKESK. The CDR3 loop spans 16 amino acids. The CDR3 protein is CASMEFGGDYTGELFF.

The chain couples TRBV18 to TRBJ1-4; TCRdb lists TRBD1, though no DNA is available to test this call. The V gene's germline CDR1 is KGHSH and CDR2 LQKENI. The CDR3 sequence is 15 residues long. CDR3 in amino acids: CASSPRTGREEKLFF. The full variable domain, its missing parts supplied by reference TRBV18 and TRBJ1-4, is NAGVMQNPRHLVRRRGQEARLRCSPMKGHSHVYWYRQLPEEGLKFMVYLQKENIIDESGMPKERFSAEFPKEGPSILRIQQVVRGDSAAYFCASSPRTGREEKLFFGSGTQLSVL.

The chain is built from TRBV15 and TRBJ2-7. The CDR3 contains 14 residues. Germline V gene sequence: CDR1 LNHNV, CDR2 YYDKDF (reference sequence). The chain's CDR3 is CATSGKDSSYEQYF.

The rearrangement uses TRBV28 and TRBJ2-1; TCRdb's D call of TRBD1 is untestable without DNA. The CDR3 is made up of 15 amino acids. Per germline, CDR1 MDHEN and CDR2 SYDVKM. CDR3 in amino acids: CASSFRDWEYNEQFF.

This chain joins TRBV5-1 and TRBJ1-5. Germline lookup yields CDR1 SGHRS and CDR2 YFSETQ. There are 15 residues in the CDR3. CDR3 amino acids: CASSLAGAENQPQHF. Based on the CDR3 plus reference TRBV5-1 and TRBJ1-5, the full variable domain is KAGVTQTPRYLIKTRGQQVTLSCSPISGHRSVSWYQQTPGQGLQFLFEYFSETQRNKGNFPGRFSGRQFSNSRSEMNVSTLELGDSALYLCASSLAGAENQPQHFGDGTRLSIL.

CDR3 amino acids: CASSQVLAGERANTGELFF. The chain has TRBV3-1 and TRBJ2-2; TCRdb proposes TRBD2, but this gene call is untestable without DNA. Germline V gene lookup returns CDR1 LGHDT and CDR2 YNNKEL (reference sequence). The CDR3 consists of 19 residues.

V gene TRBV29-1 combines with J gene TRBJ1-4. CDR1 SQVTM and CDR2 ANQGSEA come from the germline V gene. This CDR3 is 13 amino acids long. The CDR3 here is CSVDQGEGEKLFF.

The V gene is TRBV6-2 or TRBV6-3, the J gene TRBJ2-7; absent DNA, TCRdb's TRBD1 call cannot be checked. The CDR3 has 16 residues. The germline V gene has CDR1 MNHEY and CDR2 SVGEGT. The CDR3 reads CASSYSTWDRDHEQYF.